Listed below are T cell receptor beta chains from one sample, sequenced in a study of T cell responses to AZD1222 COVID-19 vaccine. Profiling relied on immunoSEQ multiplex PCR, and the TCRdb table lists in-frame clones only, not all of them. The sample carries fewer than 150,000 clones, roughly 88% recorded once. The sample consisted of peripheral blood, taken on day 0 of AZD1222 vaccination. These receptors all stem from an adult in good health. Each CDR3 is given with its conserved first and last residue. A D gene is named only where the DNA matches it firmly. Not all rows give a size; the values are once, few, many and, for expanded clones, a class.

>TRBJ1-5|-|TRBV28|TRBD1
CASSLSPTGGFNQPQHF
TGTGCCAGCAGTTTATCCCCCACAGGGGGTTTCAATCAGCCCCAGCATTTT
>TRBJ2-2|-|TRBV6-6|TRBD1
CASSRGTVNTGELFF
TGTGCCAGCAGTCGAGGGACAGTTAACACCGGGGAGCTGTTTTTT
>TRBJ2-1|-|TRBV24-1|-
CATSENRVTSSYNEQFF
TGTGCCACCAGTGAAAACAGGGTTACCAGCTCCTACAATGAGCAGTTCTTC
>TRBJ1-2|-|TRBV7-2|-
CASSPQAGRYKLGNYGYTF
TGTGCCAGCAGCCCCCAGGCAGGGAGGTATAAGTTGGGCAACTATGGCTACACCTTC
>TRBJ2-1|-|TRBV5-1|TRBD2
CASSGLRGGTNEQFF
TGCGCCAGCAGCGGACTCCGCGGGGGGACGAATGAGCAGTTCTTC
>TRBJ1-4|once|TRBV6-1|-
CASSGGFGGPGEKLFF
TGTGCCAGCAGTGGAGGGTTTGGGGGTCCTGGTGAAAAACTGTTTTTT
>TRBJ1-1|-|TRBV5-8|-
CASSPGTITEAFF
TGTGCCAGCAGCCCGGGGACGATCACTGAAGCTTTCTTT
>TRBJ1-2|-|TRBV18|-
CASSPRVYGYTF
TGTGCCAGCTCACCTCGAGTTTATGGCTACACCTTC
>TRBJ1-1|once|TRBV20-1|-
CSARRTAEAFF
TGCAGTGCTAGACGGACAGCTGAAGCTTTCTTT
>TRBJ2-2|-|TRBV11-2|-
CASSPTQGSGELFF
TGTGCCAGCAGCCCAACTCAGGGATCCGGGGAGCTGTTTTTT
>TRBJ1-2|many|TRBV6-1|TRBD1
CASSDMHLGQLGDYGYTF
TGTGCCAGCAGTGACATGCACCTGGGACAGCTGGGAGACTATGGCTACACCTTC